This T cell receptor beta chain was found in a study of metastatic and nonmetastatic thyroid tumors. Study at large: Repertoire data that came from the blood and tumor or nodule tissue of malignant and benign thyroid patients were compared. General study findings and limits: It was reportedly found that TCR beta diversity was significantly higher in malignant thyroid tumors than in benign nodules, a difference seen in both blood and tumor samples.

Worth noting for this clone: Its antigen remains unidentified.

Germline CDR1 is SGHAT and CDR2 is FQNNGV. V dropped 4 bases and J dropped 5; count of bases not matched to a gene: 13. The CDR3 covers 16 residues. Authors' data handling: The distant-metastasis classifier for papillary thyroid cancer was built from CDR3 differences across clinicopathological groups. TCRdb reanalyzed the PCR reads with MiXCR. These V and J calls derive from TCRdb rather than the authors' analysis. The repertoire holds fewer than 30,000 clones, with 20% to 25% as singletons. Each patient went into thyroid surgery without having received any treatment. The receptor was isolated from a male donor with papillary thyroid cancer or a benign thyroid nodule (not recorded which). Some clones in this sample may be carry-over from other donors' samples. The V and J genes are TRBV11-2 and TRBJ1-2; 7 bases are a match to TRBD1. The sample comprised blood. As DNA, the CDR3 is TGTGCCAGCAGCTCATACCGGGACAGCGGCGGGTATGGCTACACCTTC. The encoded protein is CASSSYRDSGGYGYTF. Together with reference TRBV11-2 and TRBJ1-2, the CDR3 gives the full variable domain: EAGVAQSPRYKIIEKRQSVAFWCNPISGHATLYWYQQILGQGPKLLIQFQNNGVVDDSQLPKDRFSAERLKGVDSTLKIQPAKLEDSAVYLCASSSYRDSGGYGYTFGSGTRLTVV.